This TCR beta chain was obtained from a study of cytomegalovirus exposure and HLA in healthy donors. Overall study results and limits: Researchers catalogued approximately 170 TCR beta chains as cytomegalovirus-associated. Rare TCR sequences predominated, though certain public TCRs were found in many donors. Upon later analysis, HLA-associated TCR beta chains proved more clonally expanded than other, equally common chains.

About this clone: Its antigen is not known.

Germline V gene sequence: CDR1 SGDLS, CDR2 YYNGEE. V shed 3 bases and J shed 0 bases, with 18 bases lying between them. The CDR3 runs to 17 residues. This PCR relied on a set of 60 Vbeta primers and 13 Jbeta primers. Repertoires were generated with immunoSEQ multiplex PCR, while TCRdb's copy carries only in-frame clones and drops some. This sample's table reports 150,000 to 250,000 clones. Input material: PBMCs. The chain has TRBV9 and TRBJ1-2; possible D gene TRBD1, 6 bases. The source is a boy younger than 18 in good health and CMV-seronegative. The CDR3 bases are TGTGCCAGCAGCGCGATTCAACAGGGAAGGGCTAACTATGGCTACACCTTC. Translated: CASSAIQQGRANYGYTF. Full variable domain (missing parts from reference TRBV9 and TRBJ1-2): DSGVTQTPKHLITATGQRVTLRCSPRSGDLSVYWYQQSLDQGLQFLIQYYNGEERAKGNILERFSAQQFPDLHSELNLSSLELGDSALYFCASSAIQQGRANYGYTFGSGTRLTVV.